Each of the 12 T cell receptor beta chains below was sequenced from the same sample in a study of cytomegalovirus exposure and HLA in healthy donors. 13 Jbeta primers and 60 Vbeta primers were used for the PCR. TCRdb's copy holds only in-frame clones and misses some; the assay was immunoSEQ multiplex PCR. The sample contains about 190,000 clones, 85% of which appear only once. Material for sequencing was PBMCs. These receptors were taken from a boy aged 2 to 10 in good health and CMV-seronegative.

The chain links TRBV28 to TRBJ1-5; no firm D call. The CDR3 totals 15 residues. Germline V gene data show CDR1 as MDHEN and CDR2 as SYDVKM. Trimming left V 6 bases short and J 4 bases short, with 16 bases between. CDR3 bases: TGTGCCAGCAGAATTGAGGTTTATACTAATCAGCCCCAGCATTTT. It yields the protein CASRIEVYTNQPQHF.

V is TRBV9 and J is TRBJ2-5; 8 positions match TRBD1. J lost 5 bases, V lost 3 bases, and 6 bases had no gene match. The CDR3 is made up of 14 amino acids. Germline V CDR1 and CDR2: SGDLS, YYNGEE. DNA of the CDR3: TGTGCCAGCAGCGGACAGGGGTCTCGGGAGACCCAGTACTTC. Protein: CASSGQGSRETQYF.

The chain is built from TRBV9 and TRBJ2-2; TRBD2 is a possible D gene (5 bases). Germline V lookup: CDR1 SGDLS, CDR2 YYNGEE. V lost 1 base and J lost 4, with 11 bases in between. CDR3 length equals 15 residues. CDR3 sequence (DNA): TGTGCCAGCAGCGTAAGAGGGAGCGCCACCGGGGAGCTGTTTTTT. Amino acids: CASSVRGSATGELFF.

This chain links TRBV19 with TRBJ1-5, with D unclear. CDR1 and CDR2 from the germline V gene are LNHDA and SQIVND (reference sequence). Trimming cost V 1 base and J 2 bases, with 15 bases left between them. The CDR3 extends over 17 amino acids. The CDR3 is CASSIAPFRRGNQPQHF. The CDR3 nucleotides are TGTGCCAGTAGTATAGCACCTTTTAGGAGGGGCAATCAGCCCCAGCATTTT.

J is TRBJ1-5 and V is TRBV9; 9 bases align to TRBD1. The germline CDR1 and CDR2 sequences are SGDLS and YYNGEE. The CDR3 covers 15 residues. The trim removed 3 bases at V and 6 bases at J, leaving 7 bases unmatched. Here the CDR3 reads CASSAHRGRGQPQHF. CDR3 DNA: TGTGCCAGCAGCGCACACAGGGGGCGAGGTCAGCCCCAGCATTTT.

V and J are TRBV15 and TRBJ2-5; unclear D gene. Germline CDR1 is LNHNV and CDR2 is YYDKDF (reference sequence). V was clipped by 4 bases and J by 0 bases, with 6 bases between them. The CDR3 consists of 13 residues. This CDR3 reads CATSTGYQETQYF. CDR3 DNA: TGTGCCACCAGCACAGGCTACCAAGAGACCCAGTACTTC.

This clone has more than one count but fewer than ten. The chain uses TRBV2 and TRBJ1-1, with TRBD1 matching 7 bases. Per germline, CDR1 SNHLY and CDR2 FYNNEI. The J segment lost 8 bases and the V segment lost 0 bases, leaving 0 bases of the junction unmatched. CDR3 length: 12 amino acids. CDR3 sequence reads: CASSEATGEAFF. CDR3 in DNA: TGTGCCAGCAGTGAAGCGACAGGGGAAGCTTTCTTT.

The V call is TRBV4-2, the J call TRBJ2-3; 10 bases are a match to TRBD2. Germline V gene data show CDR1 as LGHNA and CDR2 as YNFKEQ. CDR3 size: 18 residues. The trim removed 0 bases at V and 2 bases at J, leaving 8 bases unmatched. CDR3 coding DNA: TGTGCCAGCAGCCAAGAAGCATGGACTAGCGGCCCCACAGATACGCAGTATTTT. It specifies CASSQEAWTSGPTDTQYF.

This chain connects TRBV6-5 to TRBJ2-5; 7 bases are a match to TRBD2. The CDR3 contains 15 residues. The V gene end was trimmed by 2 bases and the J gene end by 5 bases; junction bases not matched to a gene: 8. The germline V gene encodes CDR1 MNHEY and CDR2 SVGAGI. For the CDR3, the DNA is TGTGCCAGCAGTTACGAGAAAGCGGGGTTCGAGACCCAGTACTTC. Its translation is CASSYEKAGFETQYF.

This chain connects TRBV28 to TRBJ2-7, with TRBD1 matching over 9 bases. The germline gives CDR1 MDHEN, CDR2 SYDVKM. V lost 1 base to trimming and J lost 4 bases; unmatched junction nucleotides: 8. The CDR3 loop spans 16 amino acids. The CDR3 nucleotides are TGTGCCAGCAGTTTATTTCCCCGAGGACAGGGGTACGAGCAGTACTTC. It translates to CASSLFPRGQGYEQYF.

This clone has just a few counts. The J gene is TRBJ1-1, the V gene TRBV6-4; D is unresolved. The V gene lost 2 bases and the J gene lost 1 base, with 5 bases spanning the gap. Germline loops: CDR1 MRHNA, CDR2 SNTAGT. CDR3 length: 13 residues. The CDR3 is CASSDEGNTEAFF. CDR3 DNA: TGTGCCAGCAGTGACGAGGGGAACACTGAAGCTTTCTTT.

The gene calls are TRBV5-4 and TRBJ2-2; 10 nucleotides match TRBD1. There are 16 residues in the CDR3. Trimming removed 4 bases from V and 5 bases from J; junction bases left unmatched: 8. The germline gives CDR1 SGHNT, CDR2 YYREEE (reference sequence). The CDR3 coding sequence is TGTGCCAGCAGCCGTCCGGGACAGGGGAATACCGGGGAGCTGTTTTTT. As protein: CASSRPGQGNTGELFF.